Listed here are 20 T cell receptor beta chains from one sample, sequenced in a study of blood T cell repertoires in COVID-19. This table comes from immunoSEQ multiplex PCR, and its TCRdb copy is limited to in-frame clones, with some not included. Among approximately 330,000 clones listed, over 80% were seen once. Sequencing was done on a sample of peripheral blood. All receptors come from a man younger than 40 with COVID-19, enrolled during active disease.

The sample holds one count of this clone. The V call is TRBV11-2, the J call TRBJ2-2; TRBD2 agrees at 8 bases. With 0 bases clipped from V and 6 bases from J, the junction kept 6 bases outside the gene matches. Germline V gene sequence: CDR1 SGHAT, CDR2 FQNNGV. The CDR3 runs to 16 residues. This chain's CDR3 is CASSLERTSLAGELFF. The CDR3 DNA reads as TGTGCCAGCAGCTTAGAACGGACTAGCCTAGCCGGGGAGCTGTTTTTT.

The rearrangement joins TRBV7-9 to TRBJ2-3, with 13 nucleotides matching TRBD2. From germline, CDR1 is SEHNR and CDR2 FQNEAQ (reference sequence). With 5 bases clipped from V and 5 bases from J, the junction kept 7 bases outside the gene matches. This CDR3 has 16 residues. CDR3 sequence (DNA): TGTGCCAGCAGCATGGGACTAGCGGGGCTTAGAGATACGCAGTATTTT. Its translation is CASSMGLAGLRDTQYF.

This clone was detected once. This chain connects TRBV5-4 to TRBJ2-3; the D gene is possibly TRBD2 (5 bases). The V end was cut by 4 bases, the J end by 5 bases, with 20 bases between. The CDR3 runs 16 residues. Germline CDR1 and CDR2: SGHNT and YYREEE (reference sequence). This CDR3 is CASSPRIDKGGDTQYF. The CDR3 nucleotides are TGTGCCAGCAGCCCGAGAATTGATAAAGGAGGAGATACGCAGTATTTT.

This clone was seen a single time. The CDR3: CASKLASPLQETQYF. The CDR3 bases are TGCGCCAGCAAGCTAGCTAGCCCCCTCCAAGAGACCCAGTACTTC. The chain recombines TRBV10-2 with TRBJ2-5; possible D gene TRBD2, 5 bases. The CDR3 runs to 15 residues. Trimming took off 7 bases at V and 1 base at J, with 16 bases between the two ends. CDR1 is WSHSY and CDR2 is SAAADI in the germline V gene.

This chain joins TRBV4-3 and TRBJ2-2; unclear D gene. Germline V gene data show CDR1 as LGHNA and CDR2 as YSLEER. The CDR3 has 16 residues. Trimming cost V 0 bases and J 4 bases, with 12 bases left between them. The CDR3 region has the DNA TGCGCCAGCAGCCAAGATTGGGCACCTTCCACCGGGGAGCTGTTTTTT. It is translated as CASSQDWAPSTGELFF.

The gene calls are TRBV28 and TRBJ2-2; D is perhaps TRBD2 (6 bases). The germline V gene has CDR1 MDHEN and CDR2 SYDVKM. There are 15 residues in the CDR3. Trimming shortened V by 6 bases and J by 1 base, and 12 bases separated the two germline ends. CDR3 protein: CASRSGDLNTGELFF. The CDR3, as DNA: TGTGCCAGCAGATCGGGAGACTTGAACACCGGGGAGCTGTTTTTT.

The genes are TRBV5-1 and TRBJ2-3; TRBD1 aligns across 7 bases. Germline V lookup: CDR1 SGHRS, CDR2 YFSETQ. The CDR3 is 18 amino acids. V was clipped by 0 bases and J by 2 bases; unmatched bases: 12. The CDR3 DNA follows: TGCGCCAGCAGCTTGGTAAGATGGGACAGTGGTATCACAGATACGCAGTATTTT. Amino acid sequence: CASSLVRWDSGITDTQYF.

This sequence joins TRBV28 and TRBJ1-2; TRBD1 agrees at 10 bases. This CDR3 contains 14 residues. Germline lookup yields CDR1 MDHEN and CDR2 SYDVKM. The V segment lost 6 bases and the J segment 4 bases; nucleotides outside the gene matches: 5. Written as DNA, the CDR3 is TGTGCCAGCAGGATGGGACAGGGGTCCTATGGCTACACCTTC. Residues: CASRMGQGSYGYTF.

The gene calls are TRBV7-6 and TRBJ1-2; weak D call: TRBD1 (6 bases). Trimming stripped 0 bases from V and 7 bases from J, with 9 bases between. CDR1 and CDR2 from the germline V gene are SGHVS and FNYEAQ. The CDR3 spans 13 residues. Here the CDR3 DNA reads TGTGCCAGCAGCTTAGCCAGGGGTGTTGGCTACACCTTC. Translation gives CASSLARGVGYTF.

This sequence joins TRBV19 and TRBJ1-3, with a tentative D call TRBD1 (6 bases). Between the trimmed V and J ends, which lost 4 bases and 4 bases, there was a span of 14 bases. The CDR3 is 15 amino acids. Germline CDR1 is LNHDA and CDR2 is SQIVND (reference sequence). CDR3 DNA sequence: TGTGCCAGTAGTAGTAACAGGGCGTCAGGAAACACCATATATTTT. This codes for CASSSNRASGNTIYF.

This clone was observed a few times. The chain employs TRBV18 and TRBJ2-2, with 8 positions matching TRBD1. CDR3 length equals 15 residues. V lost 2 bases, J lost 6 bases, and 5 bases stayed unmatched. Germline-derived CDR1 and CDR2 are KGHSH and LQKENI. The CDR3 sequence: CASSPTTGGSGELFF. CDR3 DNA sequence: TGTGCCAGCTCACCAACTACAGGGGGTTCCGGGGAGCTGTTTTTT.

J is TRBJ2-1 and V is TRBV2; no reliable D call. Trimming removed 8 bases from V and 10 bases from J, with 21 bases in between. In germline, CDR1 is SNHLY, CDR2 FYNNEI. The CDR3 is made up of 14 amino acids. In nucleotides, the CDR3 is TGTGCCAGCCACCTTTTTCCCGAAGCGAGGGAGCAGTTCTTC. It codes for CASHLFPEAREQFF.

The count of this clone is one. This chain joins TRBV4-2 and TRBJ1-1; the D gene is possibly TRBD1 (6 bases). V was pared by 4 bases and J by 10 bases, with 13 bases between. The CDR3 is 12 residues long. From germline, CDR1 is LGHNA and CDR2 YNFKEQ. The CDR3 sequence is CASSPNRDGAFF. CDR3 in DNA: TGTGCCAGCAGCCCGAACAGGGATGGAGCTTTCTTT.

The gene calls are TRBV2 and TRBJ1-5; a possible D gene is TRBD1 (6 bases). The germline V gene encodes CDR1 SNHLY and CDR2 FYNNEI. The ends were cut back, 0 bases at V and 6 bases at J, with 9 bases in the middle. The CDR3 runs to 14 residues. CDR3 loop: CASSEARGRQPQHF. The CDR3 nucleotides are TGTGCCAGCAGTGAAGCGCGGGGGCGTCAGCCCCAGCATTTT.

The rearrangement joins TRBV28 to TRBJ2-7; weak D call: TRBD2 (5 bases). CDR1 and CDR2 (germline): MDHEN, SYDVKM. Trimming took 3 bases from V and 0 from J, leaving 15 bases between them. This CDR3 comprises 16 residues. The CDR3 sequence is CASSFGRARDSYEQYF. The CDR3 DNA follows: TGTGCCAGCAGTTTTGGGCGGGCTCGGGACTCCTACGAGCAGTACTTC.

The chain has TRBV6-5 and TRBJ1-4; D perhaps matches TRBD1 (6 bases). The CDR3 is made up of 13 amino acids. Between the trimmed V and J ends, which lost 7 bases and 8 bases, there was a span of 14 bases. Germline V gene sequence: CDR1 MNHEY, CDR2 SVGAGI. The CDR3: CASTTTGTEKLFF. The CDR3 nucleotides are TGTGCCAGCACCACGACCGGGACAGAAAAACTGTTTTTT.

This chain connects TRBV9 to TRBJ1-2; 7 nucleotides align to TRBD1. The germline V gene has CDR1 SGDLS and CDR2 YYNGEE. The CDR3 runs to 14 residues. V lost 2 bases, J lost 4 bases, and 5 bases stayed unmatched. As DNA, the CDR3 is TGTGCCAGCAGCGTTCAGACAGGGCGCTATGGCTACACCTTC. This encodes CASSVQTGRYGYTF.

In its sample, this clone was seen a few times. CDR3 DNA: TGTGCCAGCAGTTATCAGGGGGATCACTATGGCTACACCTTC. Its protein is CASSYQGDHYGYTF. The chain combines TRBV6-2 or TRBV6-3 with TRBJ1-2; 7 bases are a match to TRBD1. The CDR3 extends over 14 amino acids. V shed 3 bases and J 3 bases; nucleotides not matched to a gene: 4. Germline CDR1 MNHEY, CDR2 SVGEGT.

The rearrangement uses TRBV19 and TRBJ2-1; 7 bases fit TRBD1. V lost 0 bases to trimming and J lost 0 bases; unmatched junction nucleotides: 2. The CDR3 extends over 16 amino acids. Germline V gives CDR1 LNHDA, CDR2 SQIVND (reference sequence). CDR3 DNA: TGTGCCAGTAGTATAGAACAGGGGTACTCCTACAATGAGCAGTTCTTC. Translated, it gives CASSIEQGYSYNEQFF.

A single count supports this clone. The rearrangement links TRBV4-1 to TRBJ2-3; tentatively, D is TRBD2 (6 bases). Trimming stripped 3 bases from V and 5 bases from J, with 18 bases between. Germline V gene lookup returns CDR1 MGHRA and CDR2 YSYEKL. CDR3 length: 16 amino acids. CDR3 bases: TGCGCCAGCAGCCATGACGGTGGGGGGTTGCTAGATACGCAGTATTTT. Translated: CASSHDGGGLLDTQYF.